These 24 T cell receptor beta chains were all obtained from the same sample, sequenced in a study of control samples from healthy donors and cancer patients. The table came from immunoSEQ multiplex PCR; TCRdb's copy has only in-frame clones and leaves some out. The sample has around 99,000 clones, 75% to 90% seen once. Sequenced: blood. All receptors come from a woman in her forties or fifties in good health.

The V gene is TRBV19, the J gene TRBJ1-5; tentative D call: TRBD1 (5 bases). V lost 8 bases and J lost 1, with 9 bases in between. There are 13 residues in the CDR3. CDR1 LNHDA and CDR2 SQIVND come from the germline V gene (reference sequence). The CDR3 DNA reads TGTGCCAGTGCGGACAACAGCAATCAGCCCCAGCATTTT. It yields the protein CASADNSNQPQHF.

The chain employs TRBV18 and TRBJ1-5; D remains ambiguous. Germline loops: CDR1 KGHSH, CDR2 LQKENI. V lost 6 bases and J 1 base, leaving 28 bases between the germline ends. CDR3 length equals 20 residues. The CDR3 sequence: CASSSLSQWTRSTSNQPQHF. DNA for the CDR3: TGTGCCAGCTCTTCCCTGTCCCAGTGGACGAGGTCTACGAGCAATCAGCCCCAGCATTTT.

The chain couples TRBV15 to TRBJ2-3, with D unclear. The CDR3 is 11 residues long. V was cut by 1 base and J by 9 bases, with 5 bases left in between. Germline values: CDR1 LNHNV, CDR2 YYDKDF (reference sequence). The CDR3 region is CATSRGRTQYF. The CDR3 nucleotides read TGTGCCACCAGCAGAGGAAGGACGCAGTATTTT.

This clone was picked up one time. J is TRBJ2-2 and V is TRBV4-3; tentative D call: TRBD2 (5 bases). Trimming removed 3 bases at V and 6 bases at J, with 11 bases between. The V gene's germline CDR1 is LGHNA and CDR2 YSLEER. This CDR3 contains 14 residues. DNA for the CDR3: TGCGCCAGCAGCCAGGTCAACGGGGCCGGGGAGCTGTTTTTT. Translating gives CASSQVNGAGELFF.

The chain has TRBV21-1 and TRBJ2-7; the table's TRBD2 call for D was not verified on the DNA. TRBV21-1 is a documented pseudogene. The CDR3 is made up of 12 amino acids. The CDR3 nucleotides are TGTGCCAGACCCGCGCCTAGCGGGTGGCAGTACGTC. Protein product: CARPAPSGWQYV.

This chain joins TRBV19 and TRBJ1-1, with 10 bases matching TRBD1. Germline CDR1 is LNHDA and CDR2 is SQIVND (reference sequence). With 7 bases clipped from V and 7 bases from J, the junction kept 15 bases outside the gene matches. The CDR3 length is 16 residues. The CDR3 protein is CASTPTGGRITGEAFF. In DNA, the CDR3 is TGTGCCAGTACCCCGACAGGGGGCCGGATTACTGGTGAAGCTTTCTTT.

This clone has only one observation. The chain joins TRBV15 to TRBJ2-3; possible D gene TRBD2, 6 bases. V lost 2 bases and J lost 4, with 16 bases in between. There are 16 residues in the CDR3. From germline, CDR1 is LNHNV and CDR2 YYDKDF (reference sequence). The CDR3, as DNA: TGTGCCACCAGCAGACTCTCTCGGGGGATATCAGATACGCAGTATTTT. It is translated as CATSRLSRGISDTQYF.

The CDR3 sequence: CASSGLAGGPVEQFF. The CDR3, as DNA: TGTGCCAGCAGCGGACTAGCGGGGGGGCCCGTTGAGCAGTTCTTC. The genes are TRBV2 and TRBJ2-1, with 15 bases aligning to TRBD2. The V gene end was trimmed by 6 bases and the J gene end by 9 bases; junction bases not matched to a gene: 6. The germline V gene has CDR1 SNHLY and CDR2 FYNNEI. The CDR3 runs to 15 residues.

This chain links TRBV15 with TRBJ2-7, with TRBD1 as a possible D gene (6 bases). The ends were cut back, 3 bases at V and 5 bases at J, with 23 bases in the middle. Germline V gene lookup returns CDR1 LNHNV and CDR2 YYDKDF (reference sequence). The length of the CDR3 is 17 residues. The DNA for the CDR3 is TGTGCCACCAGCAGCCTGAATCGGGCGACAGGAGAGGACGAGCAGTACGTC. Its protein product is CATSSLNRATGEDEQYV.

CDR3 amino acids: CASSLVYRGRWNIQYF. In DNA form, the CDR3 reads TGTGCCAGCAGCTTAGTCTACAGGGGGCGGTGGAACATTCAGTACTTC. The chain combines TRBV11-2 with TRBJ2-4, with 9 bases aligning to TRBD1. Per germline, CDR1 SGHAT and CDR2 FQNNGV. The CDR3 loop spans 16 amino acids. V lost 1 base, J lost 7 bases, and 8 bases stayed unmatched.

The rearrangement uses TRBV30 and TRBJ1-5; D perhaps matches TRBD1 (5 bases). Between the trimmed V and J ends, which lost 1 base and 4 bases, there was a span of 11 bases. The CDR3 loop spans 14 amino acids. Looked up from germline, CDR1 is GTSNPN and CDR2 is SVGIG (reference sequence). Here the CDR3 DNA reads TGTGCCTGGAGTGCGGGGACGGGGAATCAGCCCCAGCATTTT. This codes for CAWSAGTGNQPQHF.

The chain recombines TRBV3-1 (or the pseudogene TRBV3-2) with TRBJ1-2; D might be TRBD1 (5 bases). Trimming took off 1 base at V and 4 bases at J, with 16 bases between the two ends. Germline V gene sequence: CDR1 LGHDT, CDR2 YNNKEL (reference sequence). This CDR3 has 16 amino acids. CDR3: CASSQASGGIGYGYTF. CDR3 in DNA: TGTGCCAGCAGCCAAGCGTCCGGGGGGATTGGCTATGGCTACACCTTC.

The sample holds one count of this clone. V is TRBV7-6 and J is TRBJ2-2; 7 nucleotides agree with TRBD1. Germline CDR1 is SGHVS and CDR2 is FNYEAQ. With 5 bases clipped from V and 0 bases from J, the junction kept 3 bases outside the gene matches. The CDR3 length is 15 residues. The DNA for the CDR3 is TGTGCCAGCAGCATGACAGGGTCGAACACCGGGGAGCTGTTTTTT. Residues: CASSMTGSNTGELFF.

The rearrangement links TRBV18 to TRBJ2-1; D may be TRBD1 or TRBD2 (5 bases each). This CDR3 is built from 16 residues. Germline V gene sequence: CDR1 KGHSH, CDR2 LQKENI. V lost 3 bases and J lost 0, with 12 bases in between. CDR3 amino acids: CASSPPGANSYNEQFF. CDR3 bases: TGTGCCAGCTCACCGCCCGGGGCAAACTCCTACAATGAGCAGTTCTTC.

This chain links TRBV18 with TRBJ1-5; tentative D call: TRBD1 (6 bases). Germline V CDR1 and CDR2: KGHSH, LQKENI. This CDR3 is built from 14 residues. V gave up 3 bases and J gave up 2 bases, with 8 bases separating them. The CDR3 sequence is CASSPRQGNQPQHF. The CDR3 bases are TGTGCCAGCTCACCTCGACAGGGCAATCAGCCCCAGCATTTT.

V usage is TRBV24-1 and J usage is TRBJ1-2, with no clear D. Trimming took 7 bases from V and 6 from J, leaving 14 bases between them. In germline, CDR1 is KGHDR, CDR2 SFDVKD. This CDR3 is 13 amino acids long. The CDR3 spells CATRSTGVHGYTF. As DNA, the CDR3 is TGTGCCACCAGAAGCACCGGGGTGCATGGCTACACCTTC.

Only one count was recorded for this clone. This sequence joins TRBV7-3 and TRBJ1-6, with a tentative D call TRBD1 (5 bases). The germline V and J ends were trimmed by 5 bases and 6 bases, with 14 bases remaining between them. Germline V gene sequence: CDR1 SGHTA, CDR2 FQGTGA. The CDR3 contains 15 residues. DNA for the CDR3: TGTGCCAGCAGCCTTTTGGGACGGCTTAATTCACCCCTCCACTTT. This encodes CASSLLGRLNSPLHF.

The chain carries TRBV6-5 and TRBJ1-1; D remains ambiguous. The CDR3 contains 11 residues. V lost 2 bases and J lost 5, with 3 bases in between. The germline gives CDR1 MNHEY, CDR2 SVGAGI. CDR3 in DNA: TGTGCCAGCAGTTACCGGACTGAAGCTTTCTTT. Translation gives CASSYRTEAFF.

The V gene is TRBV9, the J gene TRBJ2-2; 12 nucleotides match TRBD2. CDR3 size: 19 residues. Germline V gene data show CDR1 as SGDLS and CDR2 as YYNGEE. V was clipped by 0 bases and J by 6 bases; unmatched bases: 12. In DNA, the CDR3 is TGTGCCAGCAGCGTAGAGACTAGCGGGAGAGGGGAACACTCCGGGGAGCTGTTTTTT. Residues: CASSVETSGRGEHSGELFF.

This chain joins TRBV19 and TRBJ1-5, with no clear D. The CDR3 spans 15 residues. Trimming left V 2 bases short and J 0 bases short, with 8 bases between. Germline CDR1 is LNHDA and CDR2 is SQIVND (reference sequence). CDR3 coding DNA: TGTGCCAGTAGTATAACCGGCTATAGCAATCAGCCCCAGCATTTT. Protein product: CASSITGYSNQPQHF.

This clone was detected only once. The J gene is TRBJ2-2, the V gene TRBV9; 12 nucleotides align to TRBD2. The CDR3 is 16 amino acids. Germline assignment: CDR1 SGDLS and CDR2 YYNGEE. V dropped 0 bases and J dropped 5; count of bases not matched to a gene: 2. This CDR3 is CASSVASGGATGELFF. The CDR3 DNA reads as TGTGCCAGCAGCGTAGCTAGCGGGGGGGCTACCGGGGAGCTGTTTTTT. Filled out from reference TRBV9 and TRBJ2-2, the complete variable domain reads DSGVTQTPKHLITATGQRVTLRCSPRSGDLSVYWYQQSLDQGLQFLIQYYNGEERAKGNILERFSAQQFPDLHSELNLSSLELGDSALYFCASSVASGGATGELFFGEGSRLTVL.

The chain carries TRBV7-9 and TRBJ1-6; no firm D call. This CDR3 spans 16 amino acids. The V gene lost 1 base and the J gene lost 9 bases, with 16 bases spanning the gap. Germline CDR1 and CDR2: SEHNR and FQNEAQ (reference sequence). CDR3 in amino acids: CASSLVLRGEGSPLHF. The CDR3 nucleotides read TGTGCCAGCAGCTTAGTTTTGCGGGGTGAGGGTTCACCCCTCCACTTT. Full variable domain (missing parts from reference TRBV7-9 and TRBJ1-6): DTGVSQNPRHKITKRGQNVTFRCDPISEHNRLYWYRQTLGQGPEFLTYFQNEAQLEKSRLLSDRFSAERPKGSFSTLEIQRTEQGDSAMYLCASSLVLRGEGSPLHFGNGTRLTVT.

This clone was recorded a few times. J is TRBJ2-2 and V is TRBV27, with 14 bases matching TRBD2. V lost 0 bases, J lost 7 bases, and 4 bases stayed unmatched. The length of the CDR3 is 17 residues. Per the germline V gene, CDR1 is MNHEY and CDR2 is SMNVEV (reference sequence). DNA for the CDR3: TGTGCCAGCAGTTTATCCGGGACTAGCGGGAGTCACGGGGAGCTGTTTTTT. Its translation is CASSLSGTSGSHGELFF.

V and J are TRBV5-1 and TRBJ2-3, with D unclear. Trimming pared 0 bases from V and 5 bases from J, leaving 4 bases between. Looked up from germline, CDR1 is SGHRS and CDR2 is YFSETQ. The CDR3 sequence is 12 residues long. CDR3 residues: CASSLAQDTQYF. CDR3 DNA: TGCGCCAGCAGCTTGGCGCAAGATACGCAGTATTTT.